This is a list of T cell receptor beta chains from one sample in a study of blood T cell repertoires in COVID-19. Only in-frame clones appear in the TCRdb table, and some are missing; sequencing was by immunoSEQ multiplex PCR. The table includes some 220,000 clones, around 84% detected once. What was sequenced was peripheral blood. All receptors come from a woman aged 60 to 75 who had recovered from COVID-19. The conserved cysteine and the conserved F or W are not part of the CDR3 here. Not all rows give a size; the values are once, few, many and, for expanded clones, a class.

v_call: TRBV9; clone_size: NA; j_call: TRBJ1-6; cdr3_aa: ASSLGQHNSPLH
v_call: TRBV7-8; clone_size: NA; j_call: TRBJ2-3; cdr3_aa: ASSLGTSGVPSTDTQY
v_call: TRBV5-4; clone_size: few; j_call: TRBJ2-7; cdr3_aa: ASSLTGTYEQY
v_call: TRBV5-4; clone_size: NA; j_call: TRBJ2-4; cdr3_aa: ASSLEGGAAKNIQY
v_call: TRBV30; clone_size: NA; j_call: TRBJ2-5; cdr3_aa: AWSALLRAQY
v_call: TRBV3-1/TRBV3-2; clone_size: NA; j_call: TRBJ2-4; cdr3_aa: ASSRRDGKNIQY
v_call: TRBV11-2; clone_size: NA; j_call: TRBJ2-3; cdr3_aa: ASSLVFTDTQY
v_call: TRBV5-1; clone_size: NA; j_call: TRBJ2-5; cdr3_aa: ASSLELGEETQY
v_call: TRBV30; clone_size: NA; j_call: TRBJ2-3; cdr3_aa: AWGGNGGVFINTQY
v_call: TRBV4-1; clone_size: NA; j_call: TRBJ2-7; cdr3_aa: ASSPRGALAGGPSSYEQY
v_call: TRBV3-1/TRBV3-2; clone_size: NA; j_call: TRBJ2-5; cdr3_aa: ASSDIRTGGAHQETQY
v_call: TRBV6-1; clone_size: NA; j_call: TRBJ1-2; cdr3_aa: ASSDSAAENT
v_call: TRBV3-1/TRBV3-2; clone_size: NA; j_call: TRBJ1-2; cdr3_aa: ASSYTGGEAGYT
v_call: TRBV18; clone_size: NA; j_call: TRBJ2-5; cdr3_aa: ASSPTYGHETQY
v_call: TRBV5-1; clone_size: NA; j_call: TRBJ2-5; cdr3_aa: ASSLTSQETQY
v_call: TRBV3-1/TRBV3-2; clone_size: NA; j_call: TRBJ1-4; cdr3_aa: ASSHRDWGEKLF
v_call: TRBV7-7; clone_size: NA; j_call: TRBJ2-5; cdr3_aa: ASSLEAGPLETQY
v_call: TRBV6-2/TRBV6-3; clone_size: NA; j_call: TRBJ2-1; cdr3_aa: ASSYLPSGAGEQF
v_call: TRBV30; clone_size: NA; j_call: TRBJ2-2; cdr3_aa: AWTFTINTGELF
v_call: TRBV6-6; clone_size: NA; j_call: TRBJ1-5; cdr3_aa: ASSYYGSYSNQPQH
v_call: TRBV6-2/TRBV6-3; clone_size: NA; j_call: TRBJ1-2; cdr3_aa: ASSYSTGNHYGYT
v_call: TRBV5-1; clone_size: NA; j_call: TRBJ2-5; cdr3_aa: ASSYPSGGFQETQY
v_call: TRBV10-3; clone_size: many; j_call: TRBJ1-3; cdr3_aa: AITQTGVGNTIY
v_call: TRBV12-3/TRBV12-4; clone_size: NA; j_call: TRBJ2-7; cdr3_aa: ASSLGEGYEQY
v_call: TRBV7-8; clone_size: once; j_call: TRBJ2-1; cdr3_aa: ASSPGGLAGALEQF
v_call: TRBV6-5; clone_size: NA; j_call: TRBJ1-1; cdr3_aa: ASSATEANTEAF
v_call: TRBV9; clone_size: once; j_call: TRBJ2-1; cdr3_aa: ASSVESGGPYNEQF
v_call: TRBV4-1; clone_size: NA; j_call: TRBJ2-2; cdr3_aa: ASSQGTPLVPGELF
v_call: TRBV5-1; clone_size: NA; j_call: TRBJ2-4; cdr3_aa: ASSLALRDRGSKNIQY
v_call: TRBV7-9; clone_size: NA; j_call: TRBJ2-7; cdr3_aa: ASTPGTGRSEQY
v_call: TRBV7-8; clone_size: NA; j_call: TRBJ2-7; cdr3_aa: ASSHRDEQY
v_call: TRBV19; clone_size: NA; j_call: TRBJ1-1; cdr3_aa: ASSIAPAVEAF
v_call: TRBV14; clone_size: NA; j_call: TRBJ1-1; cdr3_aa: ASSPHWSTEAF
v_call: TRBV6-5; clone_size: NA; j_call: TRBJ1-1; cdr3_aa: ASSLGQGDTEAF
v_call: TRBV24-1; clone_size: NA; j_call: TRBJ2-5; cdr3_aa: ATSDTTGTVETQY
v_call: TRBV5-1; clone_size: once; j_call: TRBJ2-2; cdr3_aa: ASRTNTGELF
v_call: TRBV4-1; clone_size: once; j_call: TRBJ2-3; cdr3_aa: ASSQAPSGSSTDTQY
v_call: TRBV6-1; clone_size: NA; j_call: TRBJ2-3; cdr3_aa: ASSDNARGYGDTQY
v_call: TRBV2; clone_size: NA; j_call: TRBJ1-2; cdr3_aa: ASSEEGVPLYGYT
v_call: TRBV18; clone_size: NA; j_call: TRBJ1-1; cdr3_aa: ASSRQGTPEAF
v_call: TRBV7-8; clone_size: NA; j_call: TRBJ1-2; cdr3_aa: ASSLGPLDRTFHGYT
v_call: TRBV5-5; clone_size: NA; j_call: TRBJ2-4; cdr3_aa: ASGHFKNIQY